The rows below give T cell receptor beta chains drawn from one sample of a study of blood T cell repertoires in COVID-19. Assay: immunoSEQ multiplex PCR; the TCRdb copy retains only in-frame clones and omits some. Of 100,000 to 150,000 clones in the sample, about four fifths were seen once. Sequencing was performed on peripheral blood. These receptors were obtained from a man aged 60 to 69 with acute or convalescent COVID-19. The CDR3 runs from the conserved cysteine through the conserved F or W.

CDR3aa	j_gene	v_gene
CASSNADRNTEAFF	TRBJ1-1	TRBV21-1
CASGLADKWASGAPPNDEQYF	TRBJ2-7	TRBV12-5
CASSSGTGSQPQHF	TRBJ1-5	TRBV2
CASSPGETQYF	TRBJ2-5	TRBV7-8
CASSYAVGRGMNEQFF	TRBJ2-1	TRBV28
CASSFLGGGGTYEQYF	TRBJ2-7	TRBV28
CASSHPYQGRFYEQYF	TRBJ2-7	TRBV4-1
CASSQDKADEKLFF	TRBJ1-4	TRBV3-1/TRBV3-2
CASSRKTSGRTGELFF	TRBJ2-2	TRBV5-4
CASRRDRIPSPLHF	TRBJ1-6	TRBV5-1
CASSVGLPSANYEQYF	TRBJ2-7	TRBV9
CASSPGLAGGLISEQFF	TRBJ2-1	TRBV4-1
CASSLRQGIGGYTF	TRBJ1-2	TRBV13
CASTSLRGRRYEQYF	TRBJ2-7	TRBV13
CASSSQGAYTEAFF	TRBJ1-1	TRBV13
CASSFGDRGGGYTF	TRBJ1-2	TRBV27
CASSLGARGGNTIYF	TRBJ1-3	TRBV7-8
CSVESGGTGLNEQYF	TRBJ2-7	TRBV29-1
CASSLVRTGYYGYTF	TRBJ1-2	TRBV5-4
CASSVGIMGQGTNYGYTF	TRBJ1-2	TRBV9
CASSQEGGTGELFF	TRBJ2-2	TRBV3-1/TRBV3-2
CASSPQSSGNTIYF	TRBJ1-3	TRBV28
CASGDNYNSPLHF	TRBJ1-6	TRBV5-4
CASSPVDRPGTGELFF	TRBJ2-2	TRBV4-2
CASRDRTSSAYEQYF	TRBJ2-7	TRBV2
CSVGQGDQPQHF	TRBJ1-5	TRBV29-1
CASSLSSGEYEQYF	TRBJ2-7	TRBV28